This is a list of T cell receptor beta chains from one sample in a study of blood T cell repertoires in COVID-19. Profiled with immunoSEQ multiplex PCR; TCRdb holds only in-frame clones, not every one. The sample includes tens of thousands of clones, around 84% of them seen just once. Sequencing was performed on peripheral blood. The receptors were gathered from a man between 45 and 60 years old with acute or convalescent COVID-19. Each CDR3 is given with its conserved first and last residue. The D gene is left open where the match is weak. Where a row states a size, it is once, few, many or the class of an expanded clone; other rows omit it.

j_call: TRBJ1-1; v_call: TRBV18; clone_size: NA; d_call: NA; cdr3_nt: TGTGCCAGCTCACCACCTATTGGGGCGTCCCACACTGAAGCTTTCTTT; cdr3_aa: CASSPPIGASHTEAFF
j_call: TRBJ1-5; v_call: TRBV13; clone_size: NA; d_call: NA; cdr3_nt: TGTGCCAGCAGCTTAGGGACGGGAAATCAGCCCCAGCATTTT; cdr3_aa: CASSLGTGNQPQHF
j_call: TRBJ2-1; v_call: TRBV12-5; clone_size: once; d_call: NA; cdr3_nt: TGTGCTAGTGGTTTGAAGGGGGGGAGCAATGAGCAGTTCTTC; cdr3_aa: CASGLKGGSNEQFF
j_call: TRBJ2-1; v_call: TRBV4-1; clone_size: once; d_call: NA; cdr3_nt: TGCGCCAGCAGCCAAGCCGCCCTGCCAGGCCTTCAAACCTACAATGAGCAGTTCTTC; cdr3_aa: CASSQAALPGLQTYNEQFF
j_call: TRBJ1-4; v_call: TRBV6-5; clone_size: NA; d_call: TRBD1; cdr3_nt: TGTGCCAGCAGTCAGAGACAGGGTAATGAAAAACTGTTTTTT; cdr3_aa: CASSQRQGNEKLFF
j_call: TRBJ1-1; v_call: TRBV30; clone_size: once; d_call: NA; cdr3_nt: TGTGCCTGGGGCGGGTGGAACACTGAAGCTTTCTTT; cdr3_aa: CAWGGWNTEAFF
j_call: TRBJ2-7; v_call: TRBV3-1/TRBV3-2; clone_size: NA; d_call: NA; cdr3_nt: TGTGCCAGCAGCCACTCCTCCCACGAGCAGTACTTC; cdr3_aa: CASSHSSHEQYF
j_call: TRBJ2-5; v_call: TRBV18; clone_size: NA; d_call: TRBD2; cdr3_nt: TGTGCCAGCTCACGGACTAGCGGGAAAGAGACCCAGTACTTC; cdr3_aa: CASSRTSGKETQYF
j_call: TRBJ2-7; v_call: TRBV6-5; clone_size: NA; d_call: NA; cdr3_nt: TGTGCCAGCAGTTACATGGGCACCTTCTACGAGCAGTACTTC; cdr3_aa: CASSYMGTFYEQYF
j_call: TRBJ2-7; v_call: TRBV19; clone_size: NA; d_call: TRBD2; cdr3_nt: TGTGCCAGTAGTGCGATACTAGCGAAAAGGGCCGAGCAGTACTTC; cdr3_aa: CASSAILAKRAEQYF
j_call: TRBJ2-7; v_call: TRBV29-1; clone_size: NA; d_call: NA; cdr3_nt: TGCAGCGTGAGGGGGGGTATCTCCTACGAGCAGTACTTC; cdr3_aa: CSVRGGISYEQYF
j_call: TRBJ2-5; v_call: TRBV11-2; clone_size: NA; d_call: TRBD2; cdr3_nt: TGTGCCAGCAGCTTACAATCCTTCCTAGCGGGAGTAGGAGAGACCCAGTACTTC; cdr3_aa: CASSLQSFLAGVGETQYF
j_call: TRBJ1-4; v_call: TRBV9; clone_size: NA; d_call: TRBD1; cdr3_nt: TGTGCCAGCAGCACCGGGACAGGGGGCGCAGGGGAAAAACTGTTTTTT; cdr3_aa: CASSTGTGGAGEKLFF
j_call: TRBJ1-4; v_call: TRBV3-1/TRBV3-2; clone_size: NA; d_call: NA; cdr3_nt: TGTGCCAGCAGCCCTGGGGGGGGTAATGAAAAACTGTTTTTT; cdr3_aa: CASSPGGGNEKLFF
j_call: TRBJ1-2; v_call: TRBV11-3; clone_size: NA; d_call: TRBD1; cdr3_nt: TGTGCCAGCAGCTTAGATTTTGGACAGGGAAACGATGGCTACACCTTC; cdr3_aa: CASSLDFGQGNDGYTF
j_call: TRBJ2-2; v_call: TRBV29-1; clone_size: few; d_call: TRBD1; cdr3_nt: TGCAGCGTTAACAATCCGACAGGGGGAGATGCCGGGGAGCTGTTTTTT; cdr3_aa: CSVNNPTGGDAGELFF
j_call: TRBJ1-2; v_call: TRBV5-8; clone_size: NA; d_call: NA; cdr3_nt: TGTGCCAGCAGCTTGGGGCGGGGGGCCACCCCTTATGGCTACACCTTC; cdr3_aa: CASSLGRGATPYGYTF
j_call: TRBJ2-5; v_call: TRBV20-1; clone_size: NA; d_call: TRBD1; cdr3_nt: TGCAGTGCTAGTACAGGGGGATCACAGAGACAAGAGACCCAGTACTTC; cdr3_aa: CSASTGGSQRQETQYF
j_call: TRBJ1-2; v_call: TRBV7-3; clone_size: NA; d_call: TRBD1; cdr3_nt: TGTGCCAGCAGCTTATCCATCCGGGCCGACAGGGTTCGTCATGGCTACACCTTC; cdr3_aa: CASSLSIRADRVRHGYTF
j_call: TRBJ2-2; v_call: TRBV2; clone_size: once; d_call: NA; cdr3_nt: TGTGCCACTCCCAGGGCGGGGAGCACCGGGGAGCTGTTTTTT; cdr3_aa: CATPRAGSTGELFF
j_call: TRBJ2-5; v_call: TRBV10-1; clone_size: NA; d_call: TRBD1; cdr3_nt: TGCGCCAGCAGTGCAGGGGGCAGCCAAGAGACCCAGTACTTC; cdr3_aa: CASSAGGSQETQYF
j_call: TRBJ1-5; v_call: TRBV6-1; clone_size: NA; d_call: TRBD1; cdr3_nt: TGTGCTGGGACAGGGGGGTTGGATCAGCCCCAGCATTTT; cdr3_aa: CAGTGGLDQPQHF
j_call: TRBJ1-4; v_call: TRBV28; clone_size: NA; d_call: NA; cdr3_nt: TGTGCCAGCAGTTTAGAGGAAAAACTGTTTTTT; cdr3_aa: CASSLEEKLFF
j_call: TRBJ1-5; v_call: TRBV9; clone_size: NA; d_call: TRBD1; cdr3_nt: TGTGCCAGCAGCCCCTACGGACAGGGAGGTCAGCCCCAGCATTTT; cdr3_aa: CASSPYGQGGQPQHF
j_call: TRBJ1-3; v_call: TRBV3-1/TRBV3-2; clone_size: NA; d_call: NA; cdr3_nt: TGTGCCAGCAGCCAAGGGGGCGTCGGAAACACCATATATTTT; cdr3_aa: CASSQGGVGNTIYF
j_call: TRBJ2-5; v_call: TRBV11-2; clone_size: NA; d_call: TRBD1; cdr3_nt: TGTGCCAGCAGCTTAGACGGGACAGGGAAGGACGAGACCCAGTACTTC; cdr3_aa: CASSLDGTGKDETQYF
j_call: TRBJ2-5; v_call: TRBV11-3; clone_size: NA; d_call: TRBD2; cdr3_nt: TGTGCCAGCAGCTTAGCTGGACGGGAGGCGGGGAAAGAGACCCAGTACTTC; cdr3_aa: CASSLAGREAGKETQYF
j_call: TRBJ2-3; v_call: TRBV7-2; clone_size: NA; d_call: NA; cdr3_nt: TGTGCCAGCAGCCCCCTAGCGCGGGGAGATACGCAGTATTTT; cdr3_aa: CASSPLARGDTQYF
j_call: TRBJ2-7; v_call: TRBV3-1/TRBV3-2; clone_size: NA; d_call: NA; cdr3_nt: TGTGCCAGCAGCCAAGTCGGGACTGATTCCTACGAGCAGTACTTC; cdr3_aa: CASSQVGTDSYEQYF
j_call: TRBJ2-5; v_call: TRBV18; clone_size: NA; d_call: NA; cdr3_nt: TGTGCCAGCTCACCGGCCACCTTAGAGACCCAGTACTTC; cdr3_aa: CASSPATLETQYF
j_call: TRBJ1-2; v_call: TRBV23-1; clone_size: medium-sized; d_call: NA; cdr3_nt: TGCGCCAACGCACCACAGGGAGCCTATGGCTACACCTTC; cdr3_aa: CANAPQGAYGYTF
j_call: TRBJ2-4; v_call: TRBV11-3; clone_size: NA; d_call: TRBD2; cdr3_nt: TGTGCCAGCAGCCGGTGGGGAATAGCGGGAGGGGCCAAAAACATTCAGTACTTC; cdr3_aa: CASSRWGIAGGAKNIQYF
j_call: TRBJ2-4; v_call: TRBV4-2; clone_size: NA; d_call: NA; cdr3_nt: TGTGCCAGCAGCCTATCGACTAGCCAGAGGGGGGACATTCAGTACTTC; cdr3_aa: CASSLSTSQRGDIQYF
j_call: TRBJ2-5; v_call: TRBV7-7; clone_size: NA; d_call: TRBD1; cdr3_nt: TGTGCTAGCAGCTTAAACAGGGGAGAGACCCAGTACTTC; cdr3_aa: CASSLNRGETQYF
j_call: TRBJ2-7; v_call: TRBV13; clone_size: NA; d_call: NA; cdr3_nt: TGTGCCAGCAGCTTAGTTAACGAGCAGTACTTC; cdr3_aa: CASSLVNEQYF
j_call: TRBJ2-1; v_call: TRBV27; clone_size: NA; d_call: TRBD2; cdr3_nt: TGTGCCAGCAGCTCCAGACTAGCTCCGTACAATGAGCAGTTCTTC; cdr3_aa: CASSSRLAPYNEQFF
j_call: TRBJ2-5; v_call: TRBV7-9; clone_size: NA; d_call: NA; cdr3_nt: TGTGCCAGCAGCTTAGGTAGGGGACTCAAAGAGACCCAGTACTTC; cdr3_aa: CASSLGRGLKETQYF
j_call: TRBJ2-3; v_call: TRBV6-5; clone_size: NA; d_call: TRBD2; cdr3_nt: TGTGCCAGCAGTTACCGCGGGGGTTCCACAGATACGCAGTATTTT; cdr3_aa: CASSYRGGSTDTQYF
j_call: TRBJ2-1; v_call: TRBV7-6; clone_size: NA; d_call: NA; cdr3_nt: TGTGCCAGCAGTCGGTGGAGCGGCATGTCCTACAATGAGCAGTTCTTC; cdr3_aa: CASSRWSGMSYNEQFF
j_call: TRBJ2-1; v_call: TRBV10-2; clone_size: NA; d_call: TRBD2; cdr3_nt: TGCGCCAGCACCACCGGACTAGCAGCTGAGCAGTTCTTC; cdr3_aa: CASTTGLAAEQFF
j_call: TRBJ2-4; v_call: TRBV7-9; clone_size: NA; d_call: NA; cdr3_nt: TGTGCCAGCAGCTTAGCGTCTAGCGCATCGGGCAAAAACATTCAGTACTTC; cdr3_aa: CASSLASSASGKNIQYF
j_call: TRBJ2-7; v_call: TRBV4-2; clone_size: NA; d_call: NA; cdr3_nt: TGTGCCAGCAGCCAATCCTTCGGTCCCTACGAGCAGTACTTC; cdr3_aa: CASSQSFGPYEQYF
j_call: TRBJ2-2; v_call: TRBV2; clone_size: NA; d_call: NA; cdr3_nt: TGTGCCAGCAGTGACCCTGCGCAAAACACCGGGGAGCTGTTTTTT; cdr3_aa: CASSDPAQNTGELFF